Listed below are T cell receptor beta chains from one sample, sequenced in a study of blood T cell repertoires in COVID-19. The method was immunoSEQ multiplex PCR; TCRdb's version includes in-frame clones alone and lacks a portion of them. The table records about 64,000 clones, just over 85% of them present only once. The sample consisted of peripheral blood. The receptors derive from an older woman with COVID-19, enrolled during active disease. The conserved cysteine and the conserved F or W are not part of the CDR3 here. The D gene is left open where the match is weak.

j_gene | d_gene | v_gene | CDR3aa
TRBJ2-3 | . | TRBV6-6 | ASSYSLVPQY
TRBJ1-1 | . | TRBV3-1/TRBV3-2 | ASSQDLVQREAF
TRBJ2-7 | . | TRBV5-8 | ASSGTGRWQY
TRBJ2-2 | TRBD1 | TRBV10-3 | AISENPGQGGNGELF
TRBJ1-2 | TRBD1 | TRBV6-2/TRBV6-3 | ASSYSRGRQRDYT
TRBJ1-2 | TRBD1 | TRBV6-5 | ASRSIGGRGYT
TRBJ2-5 | . | TRBV6-2/TRBV6-3 | ASSNDYVRQETQY
TRBJ1-1 | TRBD1 | TRBV4-3 | ASSRRDRENTEAF
TRBJ2-6 | . | TRBV5-6 | ASSLVPSGANVLT
TRBJ1-1 | . | TRBV24-1 | ATSAGQTGNTEAF
TRBJ2-7 | . | TRBV12-5 | ASGFSGRSYEQY
TRBJ1-1 | TRBD1 | TRBV28 | ASIQQGMNTEAF
TRBJ1-3 | . | TRBV7-2 | ASSFIGGTGNTIY
TRBJ2-2 | TRBD2 | TRBV4-2 | ASSQGGLDTGELF